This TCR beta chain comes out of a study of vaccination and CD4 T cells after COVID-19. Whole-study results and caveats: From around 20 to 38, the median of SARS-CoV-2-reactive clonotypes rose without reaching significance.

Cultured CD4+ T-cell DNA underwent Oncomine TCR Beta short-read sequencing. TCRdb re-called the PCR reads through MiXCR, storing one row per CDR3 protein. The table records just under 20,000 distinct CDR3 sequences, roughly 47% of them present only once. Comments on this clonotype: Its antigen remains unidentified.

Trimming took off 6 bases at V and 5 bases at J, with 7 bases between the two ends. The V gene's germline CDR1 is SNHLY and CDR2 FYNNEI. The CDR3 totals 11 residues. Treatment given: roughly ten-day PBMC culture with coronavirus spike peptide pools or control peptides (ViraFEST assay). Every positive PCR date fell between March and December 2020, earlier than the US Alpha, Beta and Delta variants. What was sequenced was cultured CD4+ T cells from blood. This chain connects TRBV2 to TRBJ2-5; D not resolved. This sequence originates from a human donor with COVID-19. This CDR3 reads CASSVSETQYF. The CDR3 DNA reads TGTGCCAGCAGCGTAAGTGAGACCCAGTACTTC.